Shown below are 13 T cell receptor beta chains from a single sample sequenced in a study of T cell changes during pregnancy in multiple sclerosis. Here immunoSEQ multiplex PCR was the method, and the copy in TCRdb shows in-frame clones only, minus some. This sample yields about 21,000 clones, of which nearly 90% are seen a single time; 7.5% belongs to the top ten. The sample was CD8+ T cells from peripheral blood mononuclear cells, taken in the second trimester of pregnancy. The receptor set was obtained from a female donor in good health, enrolled as a control in a pregnancy study.

This clone has more than one count but fewer than ten. This chain joins TRBV6-4 and TRBJ2-2, with 10 bases fitting TRBD2. The germline gives CDR1 MRHNA, CDR2 SNTAGT. The CDR3 covers 15 residues. The V gene end was trimmed by 4 bases and the J gene end by 1 base; junction bases not matched to a gene: 0. Written as DNA, the CDR3 is TGTGCCAGCAGTGGGACTAGCGGGAACACCGGGGAGCTGTTTTTT. This sequence encodes CASSGTSGNTGELFF.

CDR3 sequence: CASSETPEGGGEKLFF. The CDR3 coding sequence is TGTGCCAGCAGTGAGACGCCGGAGGGGGGGGGAGAAAAACTGTTTTTT. This chain connects TRBV6-1 to TRBJ1-4; the D gene is possibly TRBD1 (6 bases). Germline CDR1 and CDR2: MNHNS and SASEGT. The CDR3 is made up of 16 amino acids. V lost 3 bases, J lost 8 bases, and 19 bases lay in between.

The gene calls are TRBV15 and TRBJ1-1, with 8 bases aligning to TRBD1. The CDR3 consists of 15 residues. Trimming at V came to 1 base and at J to 7 bases, leaving 8 bases not matched to a gene. The germline CDR1 and CDR2 sequences are LNHNV and YYDKDF (reference sequence). The CDR3 bases are TGTGCCACCAGCAGAGGGGGGACAGGTCGAGATGAAGCTTTCTTT. Translating gives CATSRGGTGRDEAFF.

V gene TRBV6-6 combines with J gene TRBJ1-1; TRBD1 agrees at 7 bases. The germline V gene encodes CDR1 MNHNY and CDR2 SVGAGI (reference sequence). V lost 11 bases to trimming and J lost 2 bases; unmatched junction nucleotides: 8. CDR3 length: 13 residues. The CDR3 loop is CAAFLGGNTEAFF. CDR3 DNA sequence: TGTGCCGCCTTTTTAGGGGGCAACACTGAAGCTTTCTTT.

The CDR3 is CASSAQTGLKNTEAFF. The CDR3 DNA sequence: TGTGCCAGCAGCGCCCAGACAGGGCTGAAAAACACTGAAGCTTTCTTT. This chain connects TRBV9 to TRBJ1-1; TRBD1 matches at 7 bases. Germline values: CDR1 SGDLS, CDR2 YYNGEE. With V trimmed by 3 bases and J by 2 bases, 10 bases remained unmatched. CDR3 length: 16 amino acids.

The chain links TRBV6-4 to TRBJ2-3, with TRBD2 identical over 10 bases. In germline, CDR1 is MRHNA, CDR2 SNTAGT. The CDR3 consists of 15 residues. Trimming took 0 bases from V and 5 from J; bases not matched to a gene: 2. The CDR3 loop is CASSDSAGGIDTQYF. DNA of the CDR3: TGTGCCAGCAGTGACTCAGCGGGAGGGATAGATACGCAGTATTTT.

This clone showed up just a few times. This chain's CDR3 is CASSLIAEETQYF. The CDR3 DNA follows: TGTGCCAGCAGCTTAATAGCAGAAGAGACCCAGTACTTC. The chain links TRBV7-9 to TRBJ2-5; D ambiguous. The CDR3 is 13 amino acids. CDR1 is SEHNR, CDR2 FQNEAQ, per germline (reference sequence). V was trimmed by 2 bases and J by 3 bases, leaving 7 bases between them.

The chain uses TRBV6-4 and TRBJ2-1; TRBD2 agrees at 10 bases. The CDR3 runs 16 residues. Germline lookup yields CDR1 MRHNA and CDR2 SNTAGT. V trimming: 3 bases; J trimming: 5 bases; junction bases outside the gene matches: 7. In DNA form, the CDR3 reads TGTGCCAGCAGTGAAGATAGCGGGAGGCCCCACAATGAGCAGTTCTTC. Protein: CASSEDSGRPHNEQFF.

The chain joins TRBV7-9 to TRBJ2-7, with a tentative D call TRBD1 (6 bases). Germline loops: CDR1 SEHNR, CDR2 FQNEAQ (reference sequence). V dropped 6 bases and J dropped 4 bases, with 16 bases sitting between them. This CDR3 has 14 residues. This chain's CDR3 is CASSITTGPYEQYF. CDR3 nucleotides: TGTGCCAGCAGTATTACAACAGGGCCTTACGAGCAGTACTTC.

This chain connects TRBV11-2 to TRBJ2-7, with D uncertain. Germline assignment: CDR1 SGHAT and CDR2 FQNNGV. The length of the CDR3 is 14 residues. V was clipped by 0 bases and J by 8 bases, with 14 bases between them. CDR3 DNA sequence: TGTGCCAGCAGCTTAGATCCTGCGGCCCTGCAGCAGTACTTC. It specifies CASSLDPAALQQYF.

The V gene is TRBV7-9, the J gene TRBJ1-5; D gene ambiguous. Deletions cut 4 bases from V and 3 bases from J, with 16 bases between. CDR3 length: 16 amino acids. Per the germline V gene, CDR1 is SEHNR and CDR2 is FQNEAQ (reference sequence). This chain's CDR3 is CASSSLSGGANQPQHF. In DNA, the CDR3 is TGTGCCAGCAGCTCCCTCTCTGGCGGAGCCAATCAGCCCCAGCATTTT.

The chain has TRBV7-9 and TRBJ2-7; 10 bases align to TRBD2. CDR1 is SEHNR and CDR2 is FQNEAQ in the germline V gene (reference sequence). The CDR3 has 16 amino acids. J lost 0 bases, V lost 5 bases, and 7 bases had no gene match. The CDR3 DNA reads as TGTGCCAGCAGCCACGGACTAGCGGATGGCTCCTACGAGCAGTACTTC. Amino acid sequence: CASSHGLADGSYEQYF.

The V call is TRBV7-8, the J call TRBJ2-7, with TRBD2 as a possible D gene (5 bases). CDR3 length equals 13 residues. V was clipped by 1 base and J by 3 bases, with 7 bases between them. The germline gives CDR1 SGHVS, CDR2 FQNEAQ. The CDR3 sequence: CASSLGAGYEQYF. CDR3 bases: TGTGCCAGCAGCTTAGGCGCGGGCTACGAGCAGTACTTC.